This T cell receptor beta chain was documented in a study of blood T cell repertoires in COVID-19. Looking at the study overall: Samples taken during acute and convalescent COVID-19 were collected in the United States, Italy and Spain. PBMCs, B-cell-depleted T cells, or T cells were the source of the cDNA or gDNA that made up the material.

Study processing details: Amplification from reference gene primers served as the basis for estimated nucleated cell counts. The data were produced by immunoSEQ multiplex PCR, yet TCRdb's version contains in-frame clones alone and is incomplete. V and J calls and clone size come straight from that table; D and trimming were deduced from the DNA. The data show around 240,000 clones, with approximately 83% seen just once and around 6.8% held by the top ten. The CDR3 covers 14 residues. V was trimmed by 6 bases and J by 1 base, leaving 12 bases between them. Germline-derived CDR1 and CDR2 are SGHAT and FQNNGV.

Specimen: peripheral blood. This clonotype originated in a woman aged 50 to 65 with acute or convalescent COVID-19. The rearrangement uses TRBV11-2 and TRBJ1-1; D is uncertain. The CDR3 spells CASSLSGGNTEAFF. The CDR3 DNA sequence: TGTGCCAGCAGTTTGTCGGGTGGGAACACTGAAGCTTTCTTT. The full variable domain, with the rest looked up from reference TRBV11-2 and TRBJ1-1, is EAGVAQSPRYKIIEKRQSVAFWCNPISGHATLYWYQQILGQGPKLLIQFQNNGVVDDSQLPKDRFSAERLKGVDSTLKIQPAKLEDSAVYLCASSLSGGNTEAFFGQGTRLTVV.